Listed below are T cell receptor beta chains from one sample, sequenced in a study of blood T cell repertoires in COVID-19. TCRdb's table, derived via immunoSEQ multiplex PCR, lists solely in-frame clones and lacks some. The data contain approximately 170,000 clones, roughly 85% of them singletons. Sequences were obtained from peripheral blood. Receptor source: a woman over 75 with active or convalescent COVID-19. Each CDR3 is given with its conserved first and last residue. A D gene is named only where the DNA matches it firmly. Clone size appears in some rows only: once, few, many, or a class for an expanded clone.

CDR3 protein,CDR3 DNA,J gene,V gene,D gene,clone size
CAISVNGQPQHF,TGTGCCATCAGTGTCAACGGTCAGCCCCAGCATTTT,TRBJ1-5,TRBV10-3,-,-
CASSPPSSDTQYF,TGTGCCAGCTCACCACCATCTTCAGATACGCAGTATTTT,TRBJ2-3,TRBV18,-,-
CASGSGAGNEQFF,TGTGCTAGCGGGTCCGGAGCTGGTAATGAGCAGTTCTTC,TRBJ2-1,TRBV7-7,TRBD2,medium-sized
CAWSPGSGANVLTF,TGTGCCTGGAGTCCAGGGTCTGGGGCCAACGTCCTGACTTTC,TRBJ2-6,TRBV30,-,once
CASSYGGGRASSYNEQFF,TGTGCCAGCAGTTATGGGGGCGGGCGGGCGAGCTCCTACAATGAGCAGTTCTTC,TRBJ2-1,TRBV7-6,-,-
CSPSPVQAEAFF,TGCAGCCCATCCCCGGTCCAAGCTGAAGCTTTCTTT,TRBJ1-1,TRBV29-1,-,-
CASSIGQGIYEQYF,TGTGCCAGTAGTATAGGGCAGGGGATCTACGAGCAGTACTTC,TRBJ2-7,TRBV19,-,-
CASSLDVHPQETQYF,TGTGCCAGCAGCTTGGACGTACACCCCCAAGAGACCCAGTACTTC,TRBJ2-5,TRBV5-4,-,-
CASSGSNTEAFF,TGCGCCAGCAGTGGGAGTAACACTGAAGCTTTCTTT,TRBJ1-1,TRBV10-1,-,-
CASSQRQGVVETQYF,TGTGCCAGCAGCCAAAGACAGGGAGTGGTAGAGACCCAGTACTTC,TRBJ2-5,TRBV3-1/TRBV3-2,TRBD1,-